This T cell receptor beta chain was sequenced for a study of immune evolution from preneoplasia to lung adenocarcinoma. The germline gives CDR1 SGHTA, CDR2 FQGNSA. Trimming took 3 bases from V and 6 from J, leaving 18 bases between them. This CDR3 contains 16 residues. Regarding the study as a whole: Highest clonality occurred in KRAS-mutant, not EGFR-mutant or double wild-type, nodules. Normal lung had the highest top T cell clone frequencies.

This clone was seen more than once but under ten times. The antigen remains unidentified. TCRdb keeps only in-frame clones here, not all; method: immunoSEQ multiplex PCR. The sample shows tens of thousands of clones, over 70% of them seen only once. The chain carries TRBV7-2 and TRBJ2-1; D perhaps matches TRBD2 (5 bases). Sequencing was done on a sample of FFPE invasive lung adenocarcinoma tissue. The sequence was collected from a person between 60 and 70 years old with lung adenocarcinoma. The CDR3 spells CASSLWPLGGGNEQFF. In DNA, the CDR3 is TGTGCCAGCAGCTTGTGGCCCCTCGGAGGAGGCAATGAGCAGTTCTTC.